Below are 7 T cell receptor beta chains sequenced from a single sample in a study of CD8 T cells in Susac syndrome. After extraction with the RNeasy kit, about 0.45 to 1 ug of the RNA was reverse transcribed using random hexamers. TCRdb re-called the immunoSEQ multiplex PCR reads through MiXCR, storing one row per CDR3 protein. The sample has some 140,000 distinct CDR3 sequences; around 91% are singletons. The sequenced material came from CD8+ T cells from PBMCs. The receptors shown here come from a human donor with multiple sclerosis.

The chain couples TRBV4-1 to TRBJ2-6; 9 bases are shared with TRBD1. V was clipped by 6 bases and J by 4 bases; unmatched bases: 10. This CDR3 has 17 amino acids. CDR1 and CDR2 (germline): MGHRA, YSYEKL. CDR3 bases: TGCGCCAGCAGTCGTACAGGGGGCGCTCCGGGGGCCAACGTCCTGACTTTC. The encoded protein is CASSRTGGAPGANVLTF.

The V and J genes are TRBV29-1 and TRBJ2-7; D might be TRBD1 (5 bases). CDR1 and CDR2 (germline): SQVTM, ANQGSEA. V shed 1 base and J shed 2 bases, with 12 bases lying between them. The CDR3 runs to 14 residues. The chain's CDR3 is CSVEGQGGPYEQYF. CDR3 DNA sequence: TGCAGCGTTGAAGGCCAGGGCGGTCCCTACGAGCAGTACTTC.

This chain connects TRBV20-1 to TRBJ2-7; 11 nucleotides line up with TRBD1. Losses at the gene ends were 3 bases for V and 4 bases for J; bases not matched to a gene: 2. Germline V gene data show CDR1 as DFQATT and CDR2 as SNEGSKA (reference sequence). This CDR3 spans 13 amino acids. The CDR3 spells CSASGQGAYEQYF. CDR3 nucleotides: TGCAGTGCTAGTGGACAGGGGGCATACGAGCAGTACTTC.

The V gene is TRBV28, the J gene TRBJ2-5, with D possibly matching TRBD1 (5 bases). The V end was cut by 3 bases, the J end by 5 bases, with 13 bases between. The CDR3 has 14 residues. CDR1 and CDR2 from the germline V gene are MDHEN and SYDVKM. CDR3 amino acids: CASSFQGQQETQYF. The CDR3 coding sequence is TGTGCCAGCAGTTTCCAGGGCCAGCAGGAGACCCAGTACTTC.

The V gene is TRBV29-1, the J gene TRBJ2-7; TRBD2 aligns across 8 bases. The CDR3 extends over 13 amino acids. V shed 5 bases, J shed 1 base, and the junction held 4 bases outside the gene matches. Germline V CDR1 and CDR2: SQVTM, ANQGSEA. In nucleotides, the CDR3 is TGCAGCGTTCGAGCGGGAGCTTCCTACGAGCAGTACTTC. This sequence encodes CSVRAGASYEQYF.

V and J are TRBV2 and TRBJ2-5; 10 bases map to TRBD1. This CDR3 region has 13 residues. Germline CDR1 reads SNHLY; CDR2 reads FYNNEI. The junction had 5 bases not matched to a gene; V was cut back by 11 bases and J by 2 bases. The CDR3 DNA reads TGTGCCCGCCGGGACAGGGGACAAGAGACCCAGTACTTC. Its protein product is CARRDRGQETQYF.

The chain has TRBV4-1 and TRBJ2-7; a weak D match, TRBD2 (6 bases). The CDR3 totals 17 residues. The V end was cut by 4 bases, the J end by 2 bases, with 21 bases between. Per the germline V gene, CDR1 is MGHRA and CDR2 is YSYEKL. The CDR3 reads CASSRAPGTSSTYEQYF. CDR3 sequence (DNA): TGCGCCAGCAGCCGGGCCCCGGGGACTTCCTCGACCTACGAGCAGTACTTC.